One sample yielded the 15 T cell receptor beta chains listed below, sequenced in a study of CD8 T cell repertoires and HIV-1 epitope variants. These receptors have no identified antigens. Clones were read by immunoSEQ multiplex PCR, and TCRdb kept only the in-frame ones, dropping some. The sample consists of about 5,200 clones, about 62% of them appearing once. Sequencing input: cultured CD8+ T cells derived from PBMCs. The receptors here all came from a male donor with HIV.

Only one count was recorded for this clone. J is TRBJ2-3 and V is TRBV30; D is ambiguous. The CDR3 has 15 residues. CDR1 and CDR2 (germline): GTSNPN, SVGIG (reference sequence). The CDR3 coding sequence is TGTGCGTCCATCTCGGGCCACTCCTACACAGATACGCAGTATTTT. Its translation is CASISGHSYTDTQYF.

This clone was seen only a few times. The V call is TRBV7-9, the J call TRBJ2-7, with D perhaps matching TRBD2 (6 bases). The CDR3 covers 14 residues. The germline V gene has CDR1 SEHNR and CDR2 FQNEAQ (reference sequence). Trimming cost V 1 base and J 5 bases, with 12 bases left between them. The CDR3 region has the DNA TGTGCCAGCAGCTTAGTTCAGGGAGGCAACGAGCAGTACTTC. The encoded protein is CASSLVQGGNEQYF.

This clone was observed a handful of times. The chain links TRBV28 to TRBJ1-1; TRBD1 matches at 8 bases. The CDR3 totals 13 residues. Germline loops: CDR1 MDHEN, CDR2 SYDVKM. Losses at the gene ends were 6 bases for V and 4 bases for J; bases not matched to a gene: 4. The CDR3 region has the DNA TGTGCCAGCAGGTGGACAGGGCCCACTGAAGCTTTCTTT. This encodes CASRWTGPTEAFF.

This clone was picked up a small number of times. The V gene is TRBV15, the J gene TRBJ1-5; 8 nucleotides agree with TRBD1. V trimming: 7 bases; J trimming: 6 bases; junction bases outside the gene matches: 8. The CDR3 length is 14 residues. The germline gives CDR1 LNHNV, CDR2 YYDKDF (reference sequence). The CDR3 DNA reads TGTGCCACCAACGCAGGGGGCGAGGGTCAGCCCCAGCATTTT. Its translation: CATNAGGEGQPQHF.

V and J are TRBV7-9 and TRBJ1-1; 9 bases map to TRBD1. The CDR3 loop spans 15 amino acids. Per germline, CDR1 SEHNR and CDR2 FQNEAQ (reference sequence). Trimming cost V 6 bases and J 3 bases; bases outside gene matches: 8. Here the CDR3 reads CASRGQGLGYTEAFF. The CDR3 DNA follows: TGTGCCAGCAGAGGACAGGGGTTAGGGTACACTGAAGCTTTCTTT.

In its sample, this clone was seen once. The chain uses TRBV9 and TRBJ1-1; D is ambiguous. The V gene's germline CDR1 is SGDLS and CDR2 YYNGEE. Trimming left V 0 bases short and J 4 bases short, with 10 bases between. This CDR3 is built from 14 residues. The CDR3 region is CASSVVGVVTEAFF. The CDR3 nucleotides read TGTGCCAGCAGCGTAGTTGGGGTTGTCACTGAAGCTTTCTTT.

V is TRBV27 and J is TRBJ1-2, with D maybe TRBD1 (5 bases). Deletions cut 4 bases from V and 4 bases from J, with 22 bases between. This CDR3 is 17 amino acids long. The V gene's germline CDR1 is MNHEY and CDR2 SMNVEV (reference sequence). The CDR3 reads CASSSRAGPGLGYGYTF. The CDR3 DNA reads TGTGCCAGCAGTTCTCGGGCGGGGCCGGGGCTGGGCTATGGCTACACCTTC.

The rearrangement joins TRBV7-6 to TRBJ2-5; 11 nucleotides align to TRBD2. Germline CDR1 is SGHVS and CDR2 is FNYEAQ. The CDR3 consists of 15 residues. V was clipped by 4 bases and J by 5 bases; unmatched bases: 6. CDR3 bases: TGTGCCAGCAGCTCCCTACTAGCGGGAGATGAGACCCAGTACTTC. Translating gives CASSSLLAGDETQYF.

The chain combines TRBV5-4 with TRBJ1-1, with TRBD1 matching over 10 bases. Germline V gene sequence: CDR1 SGHNT, CDR2 YYREEE (reference sequence). CDR3 length equals 14 residues. Trimming took 5 bases from V and 7 from J; bases not matched to a gene: 8. In nucleotides, the CDR3 is TGTGCCAGCAGGGTAGACAGGGGGCAAGGTGAAGCTTTCTTT. Translating gives CASRVDRGQGEAFF.

The chain uses TRBV28 and TRBJ1-5; D ambiguous. The germline gives CDR1 MDHEN, CDR2 SYDVKM. The V end was cut by 2 bases, the J end by 6 bases, with 11 bases between. This CDR3 is 14 amino acids long. The CDR3 region is CASSLESGIQPQHF. The CDR3 nucleotides read TGTGCCAGCAGTTTAGAAAGTGGGATTCAGCCCCAGCATTTT.

A few counts support this clone. The chain is built from TRBV6-5 and TRBJ1-4; D remains unclear. V lost 4 bases to trimming and J lost 3 bases, with 12 bases between them. CDR1 and CDR2 (germline): MNHEY, SVGAGI. The CDR3 has 15 amino acids. Here the CDR3 reads CASSSGPRSNEKLFF. The CDR3 DNA sequence: TGTGCCAGCAGTTCCGGACCTCGCTCTAATGAAAAACTGTTTTTT.

The chain joins TRBV27 to TRBJ2-1; the D is unclear. The CDR3 totals 17 residues. Per germline, CDR1 MNHEY and CDR2 SMNVEV (reference sequence). With 2 bases removed from V and 0 bases from J, the gap between germline ends came to 14 bases. CDR3 DNA sequence: TGTGCCAGCAGTTTAGATTCCCTTACCAGCTCCTACAATGAGCAGTTCTTC. It is translated as CASSLDSLTSSYNEQFF.

The chain employs TRBV29-1 and TRBJ2-3, with 7 bases fitting TRBD2. V was pared by 5 bases and J by 0 bases, with 2 bases of the junction left unmatched. CDR3 length equals 13 residues. Germline CDR1 SQVTM, CDR2 ANQGSEA. DNA for the CDR3: TGCAGCGTTTTCGGGGGGAGCACAGATACGCAGTATTTT. It is translated as CSVFGGSTDTQYF.

This rearrangement joins TRBV5-4 to TRBJ2-7; 8 nucleotides match TRBD1. The CDR3 sequence is 14 residues long. With 2 bases clipped from V and 1 base from J, the junction kept 2 bases outside the gene matches. Germline V gene data show CDR1 as SGHNT and CDR2 as YYREEE (reference sequence). CDR3 nucleotides: TGTGCCAGCAGCTTCGGACAGGGTTCCTACGAGCAGTACTTC. Protein: CASSFGQGSYEQYF.

The chain carries TRBV5-6 and TRBJ1-2; unclear D gene. CDR1 SGHDT and CDR2 YYEEEE come from the germline V gene. The CDR3 loop spans 12 amino acids. Deletions cut 4 bases from V and 5 bases from J, with 9 bases between. The DNA for the CDR3 is TGTGCCAGCAGCGCGGGTACTTATGGCTACACCTTC. Translation gives CASSAGTYGYTF.